The 11 T cell receptor beta chains below all came from one sample that was sequenced in a study of PD-L1 blockade in urothelial cancer. Profiled with immunoSEQ multiplex PCR; TCRdb holds only in-frame clones, not every one. The profile shows about 69,000 clones, 85% to 90% of them singletons. The sample consisted of PBMCs, taken around atezolizumab (anti-PD-L1) treatment. These TCRs come from a man aged 55 to 69 with urothelial cancer.

The chain combines TRBV9 with TRBJ2-7; 12 nucleotides agree with TRBD2. V gave up 4 bases and J gave up 1 base; unmatched junction bases: 9. CDR1 SGDLS and CDR2 YYNGEE come from the germline V gene. The CDR3 has 17 amino acids. The CDR3 here is CASSPSTGTSGSYEQYF. CDR3 nucleotide sequence: TGTGCCAGCAGCCCGAGTACCGGGACTAGCGGGTCCTACGAGCAGTACTTC. The full variable domain, its missing parts supplied by reference TRBV9 and TRBJ2-7, is DSGVTQTPKHLITATGQRVTLRCSPRSGDLSVYWYQQSLDQGLQFLIQYYNGEERAKGNILERFSAQQFPDLHSELNLSSLELGDSALYFCASSPSTGTSGSYEQYFGPGTRLTVT.

This clone was detected only a few times. The chain links TRBV11-2 to TRBJ1-3; D unresolved. Trimming left V 5 bases short and J 5 bases short, with 7 bases between. Germline V gene data show CDR1 as SGHAT and CDR2 as FQNNGV. The CDR3 contains 12 residues. DNA of the CDR3: TGTGCCAGCAGCCAAATCAGAAACACCATATATTTT. This gives the protein CASSQIRNTIYF. The whole variable domain, filled in from reference TRBV11-2 and TRBJ1-3, reads EAGVAQSPRYKIIEKRQSVAFWCNPISGHATLYWYQQILGQGPKLLIQFQNNGVVDDSQLPKDRFSAERLKGVDSTLKIQPAKLEDSAVYLCASSQIRNTIYFGEGSWLTVV.

The chain joins TRBV6-1 to TRBJ1-4, with 9 nucleotides matching TRBD1. The CDR3 consists of 15 residues. The ends lost 5 bases at V and 7 bases at J; junction bases unmatched: 8. Germline V gives CDR1 MNHNS, CDR2 SASEGT. The CDR3 DNA is TGTGCCAGCAGTAAGGACAGGGGAGGAACTGAAAAACTGTTTTTT. The encoded protein is CASSKDRGGTEKLFF.

The chain recombines TRBV27 with TRBJ2-2; D uncertain. V was shortened by 3 bases and J by 2 bases, with 10 bases between the two germline ends. Germline V gene data show CDR1 as MNHEY and CDR2 as SMNVEV (reference sequence). This CDR3 is built from 15 residues. In nucleotides, the CDR3 is TGTGCCAGCAGTTTGTCCGGGTTCAACACCGGGGAGCTGTTTTTT. It is translated as CASSLSGFNTGELFF.

The CDR3 region is CAISATGVSSGGYTF. The DNA of the CDR3 is TGTGCCATCAGTGCTACAGGGGTGAGTTCCGGTGGCTACACCTTC. The V gene is TRBV10-3, the J gene TRBJ1-2; 7 nucleotides line up with TRBD1. The CDR3 runs to 15 residues. Unmatched junction bases numbered 12, after V lost 4 bases and J lost 7 bases. Germline V gene data show CDR1 as ENHRY and CDR2 as SYGVKD.

The CDR3 nucleotides read TGTGCCAGCAGCTTAGTCCGGAGCTTGGGGAGGGATGGAAACACCATATATTTT. Its translation is CASSLVRSLGRDGNTIYF. This chain connects TRBV11-2 to TRBJ1-3, with D uncertain. This CDR3 has 18 amino acids. Germline-derived CDR1 and CDR2 are SGHAT and FQNNGV. Deletions cut 1 base from V and 3 bases from J, with 19 bases between.

This clone was found once. The V call is TRBV6-1, the J call TRBJ1-1; D possibly corresponds to TRBD1 (6 bases). Germline V gene sequence: CDR1 MNHNS, CDR2 SASEGT. CDR3 length: 14 amino acids. V was shortened by 6 bases and J by 6 bases, with 17 bases between the two germline ends. CDR3 amino acids: CASRLGDTDSEAFF. Written as DNA, the CDR3 is TGTGCCAGCAGGTTGGGGGACACCGATTCTGAAGCTTTCTTT.

Turning to this clone: Sequence at one end of the junction differs from germline and may be a read error. This chain uses TRBV4-3 with TRBJ1-4, with 9 bases lining up with TRBD1. Germline CDR1 reads LGHNA; CDR2 reads YSLEER. CDR3 length: 17 residues. The CDR3 bases are TGCGTCAGCAGCCAAGAGGGCTTAGGACAGGGGAAGGAAAAACTGTTTTTT. Its translation is CVSSQEGLGQGKEKLFF.

The CDR3 spells CASSSVAAGTDTQYF. The DNA for the CDR3 is TGTGCCAGCAGCTCCGTTGCGGCAGGCACAGATACGCAGTATTTT. V is TRBV7-9 and J is TRBJ2-3; D is unclear. V was trimmed by 4 bases and J by 1 base, leaving 12 bases between them. From germline, CDR1 is SEHNR and CDR2 FQNEAQ (reference sequence). CDR3 length: 15 amino acids.

The rearrangement uses TRBV28 and TRBJ1-5; 11 bases align to TRBD1. The trim removed 6 bases at V and 6 bases at J, leaving 7 bases unmatched. CDR1 and CDR2 (germline): MDHEN, SYDVKM. There are 15 residues in the CDR3. CDR3 protein: CASSRDRGGVQPQHF. CDR3 in DNA: TGTGCCAGCAGCCGGGACAGGGGGGGAGTTCAGCCCCAGCATTTT. The variable domain in full, completed from reference TRBV28 and TRBJ1-5, reads DVKVTQSSRYLVKRTGEKVFLECVQDMDHENMFWYRQDPGLGLRLIYFSYDVKMKEKGDIPEGYSVSREKKERFSLILESASTNQTSMYLCASSRDRGGVQPQHFGDGTRLSIL.

This rearrangement joins TRBV6-1 to TRBJ2-7, with 7 positions matching TRBD2. V gave up 8 bases and J gave up 2 bases; unmatched junction bases: 9. This CDR3 spans 14 amino acids. Per the germline V gene, CDR1 is MNHNS and CDR2 is SASEGT. For the CDR3, the DNA is TGTGCCAGCTCGGTGGCTAGCGGCCCCTACGAGCAGTACTTC. Residues: CASSVASGPYEQYF.